This entry features one TCR beta chain sequence. The antigen remains unidentified. This entry is derived from a study of shared clonotypes between healthy human individuals. Findings of the study overall: Clonotype sharing among the donors was expected to vary with sequencing depth.

The authors distributed each subset's genomic DNA evenly over several immunoSEQ plates. Repertoires were generated with immunoSEQ multiplex PCR, while TCRdb's copy carries only in-frame clones and drops some. The data show approximately 500,000 clones, 70% to 85% seen once. The CDR3 is 16 residues long. V gave up 1 base and J gave up 5 bases; unmatched junction bases: 6. Germline V gene sequence: CDR1 KGHSH, CDR2 LQKENI. Sequenced input: PBMCs. The clonotype was recovered from a woman in her 40s in good health. Some clones in this sample may be carry-over from other donors' samples. The V and J genes are TRBV18 and TRBJ2-2; 8 bases are a match to TRBD1. The DNA for the CDR3 is TGTGCCAGCTCACCACGGGGGACAGGCGCTACCGGGGAGCTGTTTTTT. Translating it yields CASSPRGTGATGELFF.